This T cell receptor (beta chain) stems from a study of blood T cell repertoires in COVID-19. Looking at the study overall: The United States, Italy and Spain were the sources of the acute and convalescent COVID-19 samples.

J lost 7 bases, V lost 5 bases, and 10 bases had no gene match. CDR3 length equals 13 residues. Germline loops: CDR1 GTSNPN, CDR2 SVGIG (reference sequence). Authors' data handling: Estimation of nucleated cell counts was performed using reference gene primer amplification. The protocol was immunoSEQ multiplex PCR, while the TCRdb copy is restricted to in-frame clones and leaves out a portion. The V and J calls and the clone size are those of that table, but D and trimming were determined from the DNA. This table holds over 450,000 clones, around 90% found once. The gene calls are TRBV30 and TRBJ2-7; 8 bases agree with TRBD2. Sequenced: peripheral blood. This sequence was found in a woman aged 50 to 65 with COVID-19, enrolled during active disease. CDR3 DNA sequence: TGTGCCTGGGGTCGAGGCGGGGGGTGGGAGCAGTACTTC. This translates into CAWGRGGGWEQYF.